The clone carrying this T cell receptor beta chain was seen a handful of times. The ends were cut back, 1 base at V and 0 bases at J, with 15 bases in the middle. This CDR3 has 17 residues. The germline V gene has CDR1 SGHTA and CDR2 FQGTGA. The data were obtained in a study of control samples from healthy donors and cancer patients. TCRdb keeps only in-frame clones here, not all; method: immunoSEQ multiplex PCR. Of 64,000 or so clones listed, roughly 90% are singletons. The sequenced material came from PBMCs. The receptor was derived from a man in his forties with colorectal cancer. The rearrangement joins TRBV7-3 to TRBJ1-2; D gene uncertain. CDR3 loop: CASSLRAGREANYGYTF. CDR3 in DNA: TGTGCCAGCAGCTTAAGGGCCGGGAGGGAAGCTAACTATGGCTACACCTTC. The variable domain in full, completed from reference TRBV7-3 and TRBJ1-2, reads GAGVSQTPSNKVTEKGKYVELRCDPISGHTALYWYRQSLGQGPEFLIYFQGTGAADDSGLPNDRFFAVRPEGSVSTLKIQRTERGDSAVYLCASSLRAGREANYGYTFGSGTRLTVV.